This TCR beta chain comes out of a study of neoadjuvant anti-PD-1 for oral cavity cancer. Some clones are missing from TCRdb's copy, which holds only in-frame ones; the method was immunoSEQ multiplex PCR. The sample includes about 6,900 clones, about 80% seen only once; the top ten take around 3.5%. Patients had HPV-negative, locally advanced oral cavity squamous cell carcinoma. CDR1 is SGHDT, CDR2 YYEEEE, per germline. Trimming stripped 1 base from V and 1 base from J, with 11 bases between. The CDR3 is 15 residues long. The chain carries TRBV5-6 and TRBJ1-2, with D possibly matching TRBD1 (6 bases). Sequenced material: PBMCs, taken before nivolumab (anti-PD-1) treatment. This clonotype was obtained from a person between 35 and 79 years old with oral cavity squamous cell carcinoma. CDR3 nucleotide sequence: TGTGCCAGCAGCTTGTCCGGGACAAATAACTATGGCTACACCTTC. It codes for CASSLSGTNNYGYTF.